This TCR beta chain was identified during a study of blood T cell repertoires in COVID-19. Assay: immunoSEQ multiplex PCR; the TCRdb copy retains only in-frame clones and omits some. The table includes 150,000 to 200,000 clones, around 79% detected once. V gave up 0 bases and J gave up 5 bases, with 16 bases separating them. Germline V gives CDR1 PRHDT, CDR2 FYEKMQ (reference sequence). The CDR3 spans 16 residues. The sample consisted of peripheral blood. The TCR originated in a woman aged 40 to 55 with COVID-19, enrolled during active disease. V usage is TRBV13 and J usage is TRBJ2-5; the D gene is possibly TRBD1 (6 bases). CDR3 DNA sequence: TGTGCCAGCAGCTTAGGCCTAGGGGGAAGTCGGGAGACCCAGTACTTC. Translated: CASSLGLGGSRETQYF.